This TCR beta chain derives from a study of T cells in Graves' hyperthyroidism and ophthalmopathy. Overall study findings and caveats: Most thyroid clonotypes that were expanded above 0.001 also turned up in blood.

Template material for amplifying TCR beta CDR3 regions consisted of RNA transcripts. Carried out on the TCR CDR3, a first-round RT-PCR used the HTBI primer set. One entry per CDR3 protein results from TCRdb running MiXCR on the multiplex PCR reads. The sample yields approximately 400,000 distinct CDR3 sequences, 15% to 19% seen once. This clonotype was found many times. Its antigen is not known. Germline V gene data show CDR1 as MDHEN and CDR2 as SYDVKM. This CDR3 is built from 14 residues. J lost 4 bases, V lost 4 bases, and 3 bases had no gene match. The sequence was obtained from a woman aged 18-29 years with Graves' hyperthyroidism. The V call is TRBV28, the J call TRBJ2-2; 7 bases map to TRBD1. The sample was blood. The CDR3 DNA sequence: TGTGCCAGCAGTTCGGGACAGTTCACCGGGGAGCTGTTTTTT. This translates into CASSSGQFTGELFF.